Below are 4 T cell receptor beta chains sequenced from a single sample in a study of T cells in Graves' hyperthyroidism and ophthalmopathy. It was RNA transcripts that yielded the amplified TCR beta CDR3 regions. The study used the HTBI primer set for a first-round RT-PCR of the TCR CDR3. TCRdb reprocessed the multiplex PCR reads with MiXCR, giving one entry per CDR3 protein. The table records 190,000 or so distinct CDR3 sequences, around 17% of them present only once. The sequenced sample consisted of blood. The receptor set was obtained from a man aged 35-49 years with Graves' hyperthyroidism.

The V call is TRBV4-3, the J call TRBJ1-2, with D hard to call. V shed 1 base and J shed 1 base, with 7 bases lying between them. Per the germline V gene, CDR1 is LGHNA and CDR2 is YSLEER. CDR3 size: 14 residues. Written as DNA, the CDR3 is TGCGCCAGCAGCCAAGTTCGGAGTAACTATGGCTACACCTTC. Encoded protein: CASSQVRSNYGYTF.

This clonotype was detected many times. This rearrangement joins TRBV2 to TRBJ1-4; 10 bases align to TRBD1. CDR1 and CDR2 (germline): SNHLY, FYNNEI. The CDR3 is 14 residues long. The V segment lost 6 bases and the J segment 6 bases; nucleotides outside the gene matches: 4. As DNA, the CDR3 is TGTGCCAGCAGCTGGACAGGGGGTCATGAAAAACTGTTTTTT. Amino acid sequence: CASSWTGGHEKLFF.

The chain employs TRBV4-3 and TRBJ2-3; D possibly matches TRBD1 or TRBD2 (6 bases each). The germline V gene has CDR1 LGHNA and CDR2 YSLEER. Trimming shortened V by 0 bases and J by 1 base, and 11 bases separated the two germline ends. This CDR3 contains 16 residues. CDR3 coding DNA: TGCGCCAGCAGCCAAGAAGGGGGAGGCGGCACAGATACGCAGTATTTT. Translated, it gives CASSQEGGGGTDTQYF.

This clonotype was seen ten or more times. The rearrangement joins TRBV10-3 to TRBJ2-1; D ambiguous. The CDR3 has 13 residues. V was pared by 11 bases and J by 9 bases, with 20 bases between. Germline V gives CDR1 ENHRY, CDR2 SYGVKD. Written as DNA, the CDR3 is TGTGCCGCCGGTCAGGACGTAGACACTGAGCAGTTCTTC. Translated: CAAGQDVDTEQFF.